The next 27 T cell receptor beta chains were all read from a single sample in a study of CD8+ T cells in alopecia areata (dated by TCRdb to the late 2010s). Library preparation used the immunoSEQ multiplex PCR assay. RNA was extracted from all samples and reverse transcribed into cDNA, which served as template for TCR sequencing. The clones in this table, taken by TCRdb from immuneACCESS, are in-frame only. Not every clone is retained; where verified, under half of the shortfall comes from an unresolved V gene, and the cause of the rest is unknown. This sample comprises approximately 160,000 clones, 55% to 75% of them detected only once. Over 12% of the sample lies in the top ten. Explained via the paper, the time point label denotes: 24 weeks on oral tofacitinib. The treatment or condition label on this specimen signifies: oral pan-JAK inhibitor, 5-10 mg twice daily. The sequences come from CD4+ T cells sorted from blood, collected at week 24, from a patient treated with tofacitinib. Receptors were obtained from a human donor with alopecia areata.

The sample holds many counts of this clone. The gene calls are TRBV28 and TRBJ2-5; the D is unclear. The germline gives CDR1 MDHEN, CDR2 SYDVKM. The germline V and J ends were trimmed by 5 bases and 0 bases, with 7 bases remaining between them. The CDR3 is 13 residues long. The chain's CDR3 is CASSPTNQETQYF. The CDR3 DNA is TGTGCCAGCAGTCCCACTAACCAAGAGACCCAGTACTTC. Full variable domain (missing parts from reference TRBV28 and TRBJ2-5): DVKVTQSSRYLVKRTGEKVFLECVQDMDHENMFWYRQDPGLGLRLIYFSYDVKMKEKGDIPEGYSVSREKKERFSLILESASTNQTSMYLCASSPTNQETQYFGPGTRLLVL.

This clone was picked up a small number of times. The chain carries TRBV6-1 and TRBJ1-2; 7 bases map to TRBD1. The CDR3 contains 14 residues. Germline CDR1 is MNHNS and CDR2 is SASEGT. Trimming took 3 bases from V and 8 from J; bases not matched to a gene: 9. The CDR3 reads CASSETHRGLGYTF. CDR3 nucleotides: TGTGCCAGCAGTGAGACTCACAGGGGATTGGGCTACACCTTC.

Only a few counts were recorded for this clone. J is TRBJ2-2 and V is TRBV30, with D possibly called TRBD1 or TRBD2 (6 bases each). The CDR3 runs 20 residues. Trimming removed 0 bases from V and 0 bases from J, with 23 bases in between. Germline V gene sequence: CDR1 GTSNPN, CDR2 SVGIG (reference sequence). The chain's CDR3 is CAWSVRTPLRGLANTGELFF. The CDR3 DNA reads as TGTGCCTGGAGTGTAAGGACTCCCCTCAGGGGACTCGCGAACACCGGGGAGCTGTTTTTT. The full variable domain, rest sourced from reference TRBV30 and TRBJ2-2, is SQTIHQWPATLVQPVGSPLSLECTVEGTSNPNLYWYRQAAGRGLQLLFYSVGIGQISSEVPQNLSASRPQDRQFILSSKKLLLSDSGFYLCAWSVRTPLRGLANTGELFFGEGSRLTVL.

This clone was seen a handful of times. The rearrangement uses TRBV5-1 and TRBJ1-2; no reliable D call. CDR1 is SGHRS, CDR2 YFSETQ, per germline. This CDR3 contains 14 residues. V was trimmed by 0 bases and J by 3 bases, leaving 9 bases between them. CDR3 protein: CASSLEPADYGYTF. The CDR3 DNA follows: TGCGCCAGCAGCTTGGAACCCGCTGACTATGGCTACACCTTC. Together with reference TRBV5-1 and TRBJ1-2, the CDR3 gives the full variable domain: KAGVTQTPRYLIKTRGQQVTLSCSPISGHRSVSWYQQTPGQGLQFLFEYFSETQRNKGNFPGRFSGRQFSNSRSEMNVSTLELGDSALYLCASSLEPADYGYTFGSGTRLTVV.

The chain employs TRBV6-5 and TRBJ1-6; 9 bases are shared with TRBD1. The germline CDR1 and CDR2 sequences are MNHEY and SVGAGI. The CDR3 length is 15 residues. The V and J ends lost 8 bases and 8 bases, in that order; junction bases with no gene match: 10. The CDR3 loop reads CASGRDRALDSPLHF. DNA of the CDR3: TGTGCCAGCGGAAGGGACAGGGCTTTAGATTCACCCCTCCACTTT.

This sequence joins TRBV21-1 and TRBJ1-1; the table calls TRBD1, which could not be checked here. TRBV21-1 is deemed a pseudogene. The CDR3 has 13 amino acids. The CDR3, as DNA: TGTGCCAGCAGCACCGACAGGGATACTGAAGCTTTCTTT. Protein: CASSTDRDTEAFF.

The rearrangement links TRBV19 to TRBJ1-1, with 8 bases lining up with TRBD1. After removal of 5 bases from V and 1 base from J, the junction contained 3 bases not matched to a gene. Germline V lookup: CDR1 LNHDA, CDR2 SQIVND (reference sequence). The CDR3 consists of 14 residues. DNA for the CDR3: TGTGCCAGTAGTCCGGGACAGGCGAACACTGAAGCTTTCTTT. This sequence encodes CASSPGQANTEAFF.

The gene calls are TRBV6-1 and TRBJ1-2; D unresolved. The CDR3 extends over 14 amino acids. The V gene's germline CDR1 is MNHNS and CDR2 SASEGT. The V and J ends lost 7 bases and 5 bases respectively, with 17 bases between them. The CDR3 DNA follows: TGTGCCAGCACTGAGTGGGCAGGAGGTTATGGCTACACCTTC. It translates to CASTEWAGGYGYTF.

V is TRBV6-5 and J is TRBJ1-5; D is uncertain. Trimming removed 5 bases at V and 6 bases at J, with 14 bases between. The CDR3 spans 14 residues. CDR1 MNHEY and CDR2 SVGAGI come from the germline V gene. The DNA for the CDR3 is TGTGCCAGCAGTGAATCGGGGTCACCTCAGCCCCAGCATTTT. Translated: CASSESGSPQPQHF.

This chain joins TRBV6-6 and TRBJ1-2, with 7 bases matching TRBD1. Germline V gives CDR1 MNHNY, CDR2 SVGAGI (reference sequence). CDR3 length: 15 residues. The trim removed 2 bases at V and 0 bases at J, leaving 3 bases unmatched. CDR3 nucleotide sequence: TGTGCCAGCAGTTACGGGGGACAGACTAACTATGGCTACACCTTC. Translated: CASSYGGQTNYGYTF.

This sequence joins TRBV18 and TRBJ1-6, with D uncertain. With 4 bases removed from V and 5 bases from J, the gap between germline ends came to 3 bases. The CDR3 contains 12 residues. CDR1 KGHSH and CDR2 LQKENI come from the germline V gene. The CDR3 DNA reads TGTGCCAGCTCACGCGATAATTCACCCCTCCACTTT. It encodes CASSRDNSPLHF.

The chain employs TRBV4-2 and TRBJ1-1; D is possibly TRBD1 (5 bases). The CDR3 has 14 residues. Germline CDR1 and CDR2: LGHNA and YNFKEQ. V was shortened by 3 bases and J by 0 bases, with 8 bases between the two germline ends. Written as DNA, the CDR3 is TGTGCCAGCAGCCAGGACACCATGAACACTGAAGCTTTCTTT. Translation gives CASSQDTMNTEAFF.

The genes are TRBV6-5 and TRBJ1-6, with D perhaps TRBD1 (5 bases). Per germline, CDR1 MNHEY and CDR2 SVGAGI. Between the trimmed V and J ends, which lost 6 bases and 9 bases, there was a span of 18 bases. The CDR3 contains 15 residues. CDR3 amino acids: CASSSKTVLGSPLHF. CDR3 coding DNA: TGTGCCAGCAGCTCGAAGACAGTTCTCGGTTCACCCCTCCACTTT.

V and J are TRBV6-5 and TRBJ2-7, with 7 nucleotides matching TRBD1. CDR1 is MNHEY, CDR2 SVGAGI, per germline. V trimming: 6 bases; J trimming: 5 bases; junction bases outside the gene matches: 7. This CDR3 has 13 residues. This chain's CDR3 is CASRHPTGHEQYF. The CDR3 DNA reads TGTGCCAGCAGACATCCGACAGGGCACGAGCAGTACTTC.

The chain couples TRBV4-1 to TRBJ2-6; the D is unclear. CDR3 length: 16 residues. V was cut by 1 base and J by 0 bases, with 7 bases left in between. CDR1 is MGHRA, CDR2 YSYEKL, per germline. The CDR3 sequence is CASSQGLSSGANVLTF. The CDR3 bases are TGCGCCAGCAGCCAAGGTTTAAGCTCTGGGGCCAACGTCCTGACTTTC.

This chain's CDR3 is CSVGGQPDYSNEKLFF. Here the CDR3 DNA reads TGCAGCGTTGGGGGACAGCCTGATTACTCTAATGAAAAACTGTTTTTT. V gene TRBV29-1 combines with J gene TRBJ1-4; 7 nucleotides align to TRBD1. CDR1 and CDR2 from the germline V gene are SQVTM and ANQGSEA. This CDR3 region has 16 residues. The ends lost 4 bases at V and 3 bases at J; junction bases unmatched: 11.

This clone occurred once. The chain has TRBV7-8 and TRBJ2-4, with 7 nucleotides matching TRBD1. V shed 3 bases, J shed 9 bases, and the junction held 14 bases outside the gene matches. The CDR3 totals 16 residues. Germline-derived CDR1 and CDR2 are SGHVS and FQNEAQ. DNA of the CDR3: TGTGCCAGCAGCTTGGCGTCTGTTGGCAGGGGGTCCATTCAGTACTTC. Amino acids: CASSLASVGRGSIQYF.

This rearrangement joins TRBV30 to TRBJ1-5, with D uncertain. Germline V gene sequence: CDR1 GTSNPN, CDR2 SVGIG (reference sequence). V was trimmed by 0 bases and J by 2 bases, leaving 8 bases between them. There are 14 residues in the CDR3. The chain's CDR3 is CAWSVAGGNQPQHF. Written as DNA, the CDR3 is TGTGCCTGGAGTGTAGCCGGCGGCAATCAGCCCCAGCATTTT.

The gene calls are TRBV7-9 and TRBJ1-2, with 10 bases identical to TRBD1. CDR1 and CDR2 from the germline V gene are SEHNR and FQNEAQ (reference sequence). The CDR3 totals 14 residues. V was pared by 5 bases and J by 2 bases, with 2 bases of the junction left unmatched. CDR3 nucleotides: TGTGCCAGCAGCCCGGGACAGGGGAACTATGGCTACACCTTC. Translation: CASSPGQGNYGYTF.

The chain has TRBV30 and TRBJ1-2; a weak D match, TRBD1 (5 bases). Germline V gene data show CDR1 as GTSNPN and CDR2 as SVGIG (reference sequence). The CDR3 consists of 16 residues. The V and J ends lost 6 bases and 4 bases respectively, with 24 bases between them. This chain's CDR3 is CACNGHGYGEGYGYTF. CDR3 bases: TGTGCCTGCAACGGACACGGTTACGGGGAGGGCTATGGCTACACCTTC.

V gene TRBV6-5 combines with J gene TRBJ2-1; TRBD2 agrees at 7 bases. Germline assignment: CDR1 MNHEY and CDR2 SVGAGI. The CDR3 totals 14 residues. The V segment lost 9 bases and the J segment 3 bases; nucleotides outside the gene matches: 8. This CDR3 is CASQAGIHYNEQFF. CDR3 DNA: TGTGCCAGTCAAGCGGGGATCCACTACAATGAGCAGTTCTTC.

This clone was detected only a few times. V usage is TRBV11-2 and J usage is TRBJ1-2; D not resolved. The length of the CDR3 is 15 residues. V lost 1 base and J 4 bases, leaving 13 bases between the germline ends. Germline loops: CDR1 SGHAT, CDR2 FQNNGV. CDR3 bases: TGTGCCAGCAGCTTAGGGGAATTGCCCCCCTATGGCTACACCTTC. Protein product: CASSLGELPPYGYTF. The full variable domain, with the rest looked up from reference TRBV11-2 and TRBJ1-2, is EAGVAQSPRYKIIEKRQSVAFWCNPISGHATLYWYQQILGQGPKLLIQFQNNGVVDDSQLPKDRFSAERLKGVDSTLKIQPAKLEDSAVYLCASSLGELPPYGYTFGSGTRLTVV.

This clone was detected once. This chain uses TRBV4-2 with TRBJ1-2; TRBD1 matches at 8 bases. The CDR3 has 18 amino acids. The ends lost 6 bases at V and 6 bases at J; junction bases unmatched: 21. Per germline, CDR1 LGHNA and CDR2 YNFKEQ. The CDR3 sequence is CASRVKAGTGTSGDGYTF. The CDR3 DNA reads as TGTGCCAGCAGGGTAAAGGCCGGGACAGGAACTTCAGGCGATGGCTACACCTTC.

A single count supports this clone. The CDR3 is CSGEQGSEAFF. DNA of the CDR3: TGCAGCGGGGAACAGGGTTCTGAAGCTTTCTTT. V usage is TRBV29-1 and J usage is TRBJ1-1; the D gene is possibly TRBD1 (6 bases). This CDR3 has 11 residues. Germline V gene data show CDR1 as SQVTM and CDR2 as ANQGSEA. V was cut by 7 bases and J by 6 bases, with 12 bases left in between.

The CDR3 region is CASSPSTETPLHF. In DNA, the CDR3 is TGTGCCAGCTCACCATCGACAGAAACGCCCCTCCACTTT. The rearrangement links TRBV18 to TRBJ1-6; weak D call: TRBD1 (5 bases). V was trimmed by 2 bases and J by 13 bases, leaving 12 bases between them. This CDR3 has 13 amino acids. CDR1 and CDR2 (germline): KGHSH, LQKENI.

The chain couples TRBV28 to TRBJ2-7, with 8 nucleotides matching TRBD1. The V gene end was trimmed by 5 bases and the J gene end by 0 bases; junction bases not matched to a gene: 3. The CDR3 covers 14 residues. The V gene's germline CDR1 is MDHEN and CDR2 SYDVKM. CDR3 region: CASSRQGISYEQYF. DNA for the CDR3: TGTGCCAGCAGTAGACAGGGGATCTCCTACGAGCAGTACTTC.

CDR3 in amino acids: CASSPQGGETQYF. CDR3 nucleotide sequence: TGTGCCAGCAGCCCCCAGGGGGGAGAGACCCAGTACTTC. V is TRBV7-2 and J is TRBJ2-5, with a weak D call TRBD1 (7 bases). The CDR3 has 13 amino acids. Trimming pared 5 bases from V and 4 bases from J, leaving 11 bases between. Germline V CDR1 and CDR2: SGHTA, FQGNSA.